The clone carrying this TCR beta chain was counted between two and nine times. Expressed TCRB transcripts were sequenced, since all the RNA that had been isolated was reverse transcribed. Profiled with immunoSEQ multiplex PCR; TCRdb holds only in-frame clones, not every one. The profile covers around 170,000 clones, with just over 9% appearing a single time and about 2.1% taken by the ten largest. This record comes from a study of beta chain features in type 1 diabetes. Sequenced: central memory CD4+ T cells from blood. The source is a woman aged 18 to 35 in good health.

The CDR3: CASSGQLRTEAFF. CDR3 sequence (DNA): TGTGCCAGCAGCGGACAGTTGAGGACTGAAGCTTTCTTT. The chain uses TRBV11-2 and TRBJ1-1, with a tentative D call TRBD1 (6 bases). CDR3 length equals 13 residues. V lost 5 bases, J lost 5 bases, and 12 bases lay in between. Germline V gene sequence: CDR1 SGHAT, CDR2 FQNNGV.